This TCR beta chain was recorded in a study of blood T cell repertoires in COVID-19. As for the study in general: Italy, Spain and the United States were the sources of the convalescent and acute COVID-19 samples.

Authors' processing steps: Researchers report that nucleated cell counts were estimated from reference gene primer amplification. Assay: immunoSEQ multiplex PCR; the TCRdb copy retains only in-frame clones and omits some. That table furnishes V, J and clone size, whereas the DNA furnished D and trimming. The sample has 45,000 to 55,000 clones; around 90% are singletons. Trimming removed 6 bases from V and 4 bases from J, with 15 bases in between. Germline lookup yields CDR1 SEHNR and CDR2 FQNEAQ (reference sequence). The length of the CDR3 is 14 residues. Sequencing was done on a sample of peripheral blood. The receptor was isolated from an elderly woman with acute or convalescent COVID-19. V is TRBV7-9 and J is TRBJ2-5; perhaps TRBD1 as D (6 bases). DNA for the CDR3: TGTGCCAGCAGTCCTAGGGGGTCAGGAGAGACCCAGTACTTC. This codes for CASSPRGSGETQYF.